These 18 T cell receptor beta chains came from one sample sequenced in a study of a mutant IDH1 vaccine in newly diagnosed glioma. The repertoire was sequenced with immunoSEQ multiplex PCR; TCRdb's copy has only in-frame clones and lacks some. The sample comprises 30,000 or so clones, just under 80% of which are singletons, and approximately 3.2% rests with the top ten. These receptors are not linked to any known antigen. Time point defined: week 35, safety follow-up. Alongside topical imiquimod, each dose of vaccine comprised 300 ug of mutant IDH1 20-mer peptide. The sequencing used PBMCs, collected from a glioma patient whose treatment included an IDH1 peptide vaccine. The receptors originated from a man in his forties or fifties with glioma. Some clones in this sample may be carry-over from other donors' samples.

V gene TRBV6-1 combines with J gene TRBJ2-7, with 7 bases lining up with TRBD1. Germline CDR1 and CDR2: MNHNS and SASEGT. With 1 base clipped from V and 6 bases from J, the junction kept 12 bases outside the gene matches. This CDR3 is 16 amino acids long. In DNA, the CDR3 is TGTGCCAGCAGTGAAGAGTACAGGGGTAAACTCTCCGAGCAGTACTTC. Translated: CASSEEYRGKLSEQYF.

The chain links TRBV5-8 to TRBJ2-7, with 8 bases identical to TRBD1. The CDR3 is made up of 15 amino acids. With V trimmed by 5 bases and J by 2 bases, 9 bases remained unmatched. Per the germline V gene, CDR1 is SGHTS and CDR2 is YDEGEE. Written as DNA, the CDR3 is TGTGCCAGCAGGCTGGACAGGGCATCGACCTACGAGCAGTACTTC. Translating gives CASRLDRASTYEQYF.

The chain couples TRBV7-2 to TRBJ1-2; TRBD1 is a possible D gene (6 bases). V gave up 3 bases and J gave up 9 bases, with 14 bases separating them. This CDR3 has 13 residues. Looked up from germline, CDR1 is SGHTA and CDR2 is FQGNSA. The CDR3 loop reads CASSFGGGNRYTF. CDR3 DNA sequence: TGTGCCAGCAGCTTCGGCGGGGGCAACCGCTACACCTTC.

The J gene is TRBJ2-2, the V gene TRBV5-4, with TRBD1 matching over 9 bases. The CDR3 has 15 amino acids. CDR1 and CDR2 from the germline V gene are SGHNT and YYREEE (reference sequence). Trimming at V came to 3 bases and at J to 4 bases, leaving 4 bases not matched to a gene. CDR3 DNA: TGTGCCAGCAGCTCTGCGGACAGGGGCACCGGGGAGCTGTTTTTT. This translates into CASSSADRGTGELFF.

This chain joins TRBV6-5 and TRBJ1-2; no definite D call. The CDR3 is 14 amino acids. The V gene lost 2 bases and the J gene lost 4 bases, with 11 bases spanning the gap. In germline, CDR1 is MNHEY, CDR2 SVGAGI. The CDR3 sequence is CASSYERHGYGYTF. The CDR3 nucleotides read TGTGCCAGCAGTTACGAGAGACATGGCTATGGCTACACCTTC.

The chain links TRBV2 to TRBJ1-1; possible D gene TRBD1, 6 bases. The CDR3 covers 15 residues. Looked up from germline, CDR1 is SNHLY and CDR2 is FYNNEI. V was trimmed by 3 bases and J by 1 base, leaving 12 bases between them. As DNA, the CDR3 is TGTGCCAGCAGTGAGAACAGGGAGGGGAACACTGAAGCTTTCTTT. Its translation: CASSENREGNTEAFF.

The chain is built from TRBV7-2 and TRBJ1-2; the D is unclear. Trimming pared 2 bases from V and 0 bases from J, leaving 10 bases between. CDR3 length equals 15 residues. CDR1 is SGHTA, CDR2 FQGNSA, per germline. CDR3 in amino acids: CASSLPREANYGYTF. For the CDR3, the DNA is TGTGCCAGCAGCTTACCGCGGGAAGCTAACTATGGCTACACCTTC.

V gene TRBV15 combines with J gene TRBJ2-3, with 14 bases fitting TRBD2. Germline V CDR1 and CDR2: LNHNV, YYDKDF (reference sequence). The ends lost 2 bases at V and 4 bases at J; junction bases unmatched: 8. This CDR3 is built from 18 residues. The CDR3 nucleotides read TGTGCCACCAGCAGATCCGCAATGACTAGCGGGGGGGCAGATACGCAGTATTTT. This codes for CATSRSAMTSGGADTQYF.

CDR3 amino acids: CAIRSTSGGATSGELFF. CDR3 nucleotides: TGTGCCATCAGATCGACTAGCGGGGGGGCTACAAGCGGGGAGCTGTTTTTT. The chain joins TRBV10-3 to TRBJ2-2; TRBD2 matches 14 bases. The CDR3 sequence is 17 residues long. Trimming cost V 6 bases and J 7 bases; bases outside gene matches: 10. Germline V CDR1 and CDR2: ENHRY, SYGVKD.

The gene calls are TRBV5-1 and TRBJ2-1; no definite D call. Germline loops: CDR1 SGHRS, CDR2 YFSETQ. This CDR3 is 16 amino acids long. V dropped 0 bases and J dropped 2 bases, with 12 bases sitting between them. The CDR3 reads CASSLDRVGTYNEQFF. The CDR3 DNA reads as TGCGCCAGCAGCTTGGATAGGGTGGGAACCTACAATGAGCAGTTCTTC. Full variable domain (rest looked up from reference TRBV5-1 and TRBJ2-1): KAGVTQTPRYLIKTRGQQVTLSCSPISGHRSVSWYQQTPGQGLQFLFEYFSETQRNKGNFPGRFSGRQFSNSRSEMNVSTLELGDSALYLCASSLDRVGTYNEQFFGPGTRLTVL.

The chain employs TRBV19 and TRBJ1-5, with D unresolved. Germline CDR1 and CDR2: LNHDA and SQIVND (reference sequence). The CDR3 extends over 14 amino acids. V lost 6 bases and J 1 base, leaving 10 bases between the germline ends. CDR3 loop: CASSTTGSNQPQHF. DNA of the CDR3: TGTGCCAGTAGCACTACCGGGAGCAATCAGCCCCAGCATTTT.

The V call is TRBV7-2, the J call TRBJ2-5, with 8 bases fitting TRBD2. The CDR3 contains 14 residues. The V segment lost 4 bases and the J segment 4 bases; nucleotides outside the gene matches: 5. CDR1 is SGHTA, CDR2 FQGNSA, per germline. DNA for the CDR3: TGTGCCAGCAGCTCCGGGGGGGCCGCAGAGACCCAGTACTTC. It yields the protein CASSSGGAAETQYF.

This chain connects TRBV5-1 to TRBJ2-3, with D perhaps matching TRBD1 or TRBD2 (5 bases each). This CDR3 is 13 amino acids long. CDR1 is SGHRS and CDR2 is YFSETQ in the germline V gene. V shed 0 bases and J shed 8 bases, with 10 bases lying between them. The CDR3 DNA follows: TGCGCCAGCAGCTTGGTACTTGGGGGTACGCAGTATTTT. This gives the protein CASSLVLGGTQYF.

The chain recombines TRBV4-3 with TRBJ2-7; 7 bases map to TRBD1. Germline V gene data show CDR1 as LGHNA and CDR2 as YSLEER. V gave up 2 bases and J gave up 6 bases; unmatched junction bases: 4. The CDR3 runs 13 residues. In DNA form, the CDR3 reads TGCGCCAGCAGCCAACAGACAGGGAGCGAGCAGTACTTC. The encoded protein is CASSQQTGSEQYF.

This chain connects TRBV10-3 to TRBJ1-1; weak D call: TRBD1 (5 bases). The length of the CDR3 is 13 residues. Trimming took 8 bases from V and 3 from J, leaving 13 bases between them. Germline loops: CDR1 ENHRY, CDR2 SYGVKD. The CDR3 here is CAIGDRRDTEAFF. The CDR3 DNA is TGTGCCATCGGGGACCGGAGGGACACTGAAGCTTTCTTT.

The V and J genes are TRBV5-4 and TRBJ1-4; the D gene is possibly TRBD1 (6 bases). Germline values: CDR1 SGHNT, CDR2 YYREEE (reference sequence). The V gene lost 7 bases and the J gene lost 2 bases, with 12 bases spanning the gap. The CDR3 extends over 14 amino acids. The CDR3 nucleotides read TGTGCCAGCCAAGAGGGGGAGACTAATGAAAAACTGTTTTTT. Encoded protein: CASQEGETNEKLFF.

J is TRBJ2-5 and V is TRBV7-2, with D uncertain. CDR1 SGHTA and CDR2 FQGNSA come from the germline V gene. The length of the CDR3 is 12 residues. The V end lost 1 base, the J end lost 4 bases, and 4 bases lay between the germline ends. The CDR3 coding sequence is TGTGCCAGCAGCTTAGATGGAGAGACCCAGTACTTC. It specifies CASSLDGETQYF.

This chain uses TRBV19 with TRBJ1-6; perhaps TRBD1 as D (5 bases). CDR1 and CDR2 from the germline V gene are LNHDA and SQIVND (reference sequence). The V gene lost 6 bases and the J gene lost 7 bases, with 10 bases spanning the gap. The CDR3 sequence is 13 residues long. The CDR3 here is CASSPNRNSPLHF. CDR3 nucleotide sequence: TGTGCCAGTAGCCCTAACAGGAATTCACCCCTCCACTTT.